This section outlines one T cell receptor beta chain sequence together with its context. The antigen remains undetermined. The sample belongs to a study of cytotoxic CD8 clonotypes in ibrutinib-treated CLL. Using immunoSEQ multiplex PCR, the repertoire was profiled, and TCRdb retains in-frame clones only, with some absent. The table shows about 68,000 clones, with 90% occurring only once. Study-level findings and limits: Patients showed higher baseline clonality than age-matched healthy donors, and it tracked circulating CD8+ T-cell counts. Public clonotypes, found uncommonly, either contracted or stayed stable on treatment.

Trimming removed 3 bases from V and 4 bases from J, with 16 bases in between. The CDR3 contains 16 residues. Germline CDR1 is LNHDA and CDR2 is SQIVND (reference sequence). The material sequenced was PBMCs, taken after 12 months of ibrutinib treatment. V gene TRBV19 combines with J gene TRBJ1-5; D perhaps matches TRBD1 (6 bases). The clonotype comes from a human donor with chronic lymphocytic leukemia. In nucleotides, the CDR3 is TGTGCCAGTAGTATGGGGGGGGCAAGGCGGAATCAGCCCCAGCATTTT. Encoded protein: CASSMGGARRNQPQHF.